The rows below give T cell receptor beta chains drawn from one sample of a study of CD8+ T cells in alopecia areata. Only in-frame clones appear in the TCRdb table, and some are missing; sequencing was by immunoSEQ multiplex PCR. Of about 150,000 clones listed, 45% to 60% are singletons. The sample consisted of CD8+ T cells sorted from blood, taken at week 0. The receptors come from a human donor with alopecia areata. CDR3s include the opening cysteine and the closing phenylalanine or tryptophan.

TRBV4-3	TRBJ2-2	CASSQDWRTGELFF
TRBV5-1	TRBJ2-1	CASSLAGSSYNEQFF
TRBV7-9	TRBJ1-4	CASSSMAGTGDEKLFF
TRBV4-3	TRBJ2-1	CASSQGLVGLGNEQFF
TRBV4-3	TRBJ2-7	CASSQEVLASYEQYF
TRBV30	TRBJ2-3	CAWSVLSGGSTDTQYF
TRBV5-4	TRBJ2-3	CATQDGTGTDTQYF
TRBV7-2	TRBJ2-1	CASSTTRPYGYNEQFF
TRBV9	TRBJ2-3	CASSVSEITDTQYF
TRBV9	TRBJ2-5	CASSGELGKETQYF
TRBV10-3	TRBJ1-4	CAISEAITGTILF
TRBV6-5	TRBJ2-1	CASSYTGESNEQFF
TRBV4-3	TRBJ2-6	CASSQDTSSSSGANVLTF
TRBV9	TRBJ2-1	CASRGTGDNEQFF
TRBV11-2	TRBJ2-7	CASSPGQGLYEQYF